Here is one T cell receptor beta chain with its context. This entry is derived from a study of blood T cell repertoires in COVID-19. Cohort allocation depended upon clinical history that participants reported. Repertoires were generated with immunoSEQ multiplex PCR, while TCRdb's copy carries only in-frame clones and drops some. The repertoire consists of over 250,000 clones, with roughly 80% occurring once and the leading ten covering approximately 5%. The TCR originated in a man aged 35 to 55 who had been exposed to COVID-19. The sequencing sample was made of PBMCs or T cells enriched from blood (not recorded which).

The CDR3 loop is CASSQSDRDHTEAFF. The DNA for the CDR3 is TGTGCCAGCAGCCAGTCGGACAGGGACCACACTGAAGCTTTCTTT. This rearrangement joins TRBV3-1 (or the pseudogene TRBV3-2) to TRBJ1-1; 8 nucleotides agree with TRBD1. CDR1 and CDR2 (germline): LGHDT, YNNKEL (reference sequence). Germline trimming cut 3 bases from V and 3 bases from J; bases unmatched to any gene: 6. The CDR3 covers 15 residues.